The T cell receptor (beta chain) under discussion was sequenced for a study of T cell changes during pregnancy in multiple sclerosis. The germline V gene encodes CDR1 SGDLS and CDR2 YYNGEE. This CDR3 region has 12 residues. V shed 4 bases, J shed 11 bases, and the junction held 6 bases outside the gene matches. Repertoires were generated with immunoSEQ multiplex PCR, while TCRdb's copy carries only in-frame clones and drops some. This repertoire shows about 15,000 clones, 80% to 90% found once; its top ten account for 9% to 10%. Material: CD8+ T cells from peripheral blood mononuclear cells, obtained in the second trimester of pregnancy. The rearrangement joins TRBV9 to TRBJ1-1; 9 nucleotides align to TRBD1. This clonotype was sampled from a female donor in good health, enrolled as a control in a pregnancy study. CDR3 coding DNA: TGTGCCAGCAGCCAAGGGGACAGGGTTGCTTTCTTT. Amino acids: CASSQGDRVAFF.